The clone carrying this TCR beta chain came up many times. Its specificity is not known. Stable hyperthyroidism: no ophthalmopathy progression over 18 months of follow-up. PBMCs were obtained from over 8.5 ml fresh peripheral blood. The data are from a study of T cells in Graves' hyperthyroidism and ophthalmopathy. General study points: The model anticipated ophthalmopathy a median about six months pre-onset.

Germline assignment: CDR1 KGHSH and CDR2 LQKENI. The CDR3 is 14 residues long. Trimming shortened V by 0 bases and J by 1 base, and 6 bases separated the two germline ends. What was amplified from RNA transcripts were TCR beta CDR3 regions. First-round RT-PCR of the TCR CDR3 relied on the HTBI primer set. TCRdb itself ran the multiplex PCR reads through MiXCR, one entry per CDR3 protein. The sample consists of over 650,000 distinct CDR3 sequences, about a sixth of them appearing once. The sequence was collected from a man younger than 35 with Graves' hyperthyroidism. This sequence joins TRBV18 and TRBJ1-1, with D hard to call. The sequencing input was blood. The CDR3 here is CASSPPRENTEAFF. The CDR3 nucleotides are TGTGCCAGCTCACCACCTCGGGAGAACACTGAAGCTTTCTTT.